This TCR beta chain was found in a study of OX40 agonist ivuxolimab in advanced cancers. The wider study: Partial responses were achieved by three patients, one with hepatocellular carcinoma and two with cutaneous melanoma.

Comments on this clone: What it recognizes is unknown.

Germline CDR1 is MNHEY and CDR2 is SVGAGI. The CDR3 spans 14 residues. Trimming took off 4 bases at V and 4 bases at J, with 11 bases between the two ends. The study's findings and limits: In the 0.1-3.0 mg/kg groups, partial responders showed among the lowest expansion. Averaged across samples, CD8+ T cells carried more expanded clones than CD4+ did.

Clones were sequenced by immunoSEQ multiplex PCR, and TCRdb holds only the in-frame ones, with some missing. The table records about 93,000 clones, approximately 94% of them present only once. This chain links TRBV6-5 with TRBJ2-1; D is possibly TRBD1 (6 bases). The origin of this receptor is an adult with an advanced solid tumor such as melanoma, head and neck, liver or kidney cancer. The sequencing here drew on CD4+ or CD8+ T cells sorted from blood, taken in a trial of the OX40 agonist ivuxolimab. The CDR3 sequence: CASSWTATYNEQFF. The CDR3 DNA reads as TGTGCCAGCAGTTGGACAGCAACATACAATGAGCAGTTCTTC.